The 2 T cell receptor beta chains below come from one sample, sequenced in a study of blood T cell repertoires in COVID-19. Only in-frame clones appear in the TCRdb table, and some are missing; sequencing was by immunoSEQ multiplex PCR. The top ten clones hold about 10% of a sample with approximately 280,000 clones, roughly 85% of them seen once. What was sequenced was peripheral blood. The receptor set was obtained from a woman aged 70-85 years with acute or convalescent COVID-19.

V and J are TRBV5-1 and TRBJ2-7; 8 bases are shared with TRBD2. The CDR3 length is 16 residues. CDR1 and CDR2 from the germline V gene are SGHRS and YFSETQ. The V and J ends lost 0 bases and 0 bases, in that order; junction bases with no gene match: 5. CDR3 residues: CASSLEPGTSSYEQYF. As DNA, the CDR3 is TGCGCCAGCAGCTTGGAACCCGGGACTAGCTCCTACGAGCAGTACTTC. Variable domain in full (rest from reference TRBV5-1 and TRBJ2-7): KAGVTQTPRYLIKTRGQQVTLSCSPISGHRSVSWYQQTPGQGLQFLFEYFSETQRNKGNFPGRFSGRQFSNSRSEMNVSTLELGDSALYLCASSLEPGTSSYEQYFGPGTRLTVT.

With regard to this clone: The sample contains more than one DNA sequence encoding this CDR3. The chain joins TRBV19 to TRBJ2-7; 9 bases are shared with TRBD1. Germline CDR1 and CDR2: LNHDA and SQIVND (reference sequence). The CDR3 consists of 13 residues. V dropped 4 bases and J dropped 6; count of bases not matched to a gene: 4. Here the CDR3 reads CASSTDRGGEQYF. The CDR3 bases are TGTGCCAGTAGTACTGACAGGGGGGGCGAGCAGTACTTC.